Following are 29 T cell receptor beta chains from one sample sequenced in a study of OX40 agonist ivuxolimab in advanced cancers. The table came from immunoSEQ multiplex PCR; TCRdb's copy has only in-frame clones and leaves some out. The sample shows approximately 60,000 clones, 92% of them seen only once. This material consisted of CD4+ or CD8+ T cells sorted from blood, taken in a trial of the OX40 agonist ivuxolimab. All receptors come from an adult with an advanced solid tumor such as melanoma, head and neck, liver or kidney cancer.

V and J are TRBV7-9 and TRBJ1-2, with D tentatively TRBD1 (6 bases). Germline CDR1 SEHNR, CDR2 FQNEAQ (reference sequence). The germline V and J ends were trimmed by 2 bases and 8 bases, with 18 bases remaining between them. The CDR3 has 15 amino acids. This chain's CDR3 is CASSLSGWGARGYTF. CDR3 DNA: TGTGCCAGCAGCTTAAGCGGTTGGGGGGCGAGGGGCTACACCTTC.

This chain's CDR3 is CASSPRGLQETQYF. DNA for the CDR3: TGTGCCAGCAGCCCACGGGGACTTCAAGAGACCCAGTACTTC. The rearrangement uses TRBV9 and TRBJ2-5; D may be TRBD2 (6 bases). The germline CDR1 and CDR2 sequences are SGDLS and YYNGEE. The CDR3 has 14 amino acids. V was pared by 4 bases and J by 2 bases, with 12 bases between. Based on the CDR3 plus reference TRBV9 and TRBJ2-5, the full variable domain is DSGVTQTPKHLITATGQRVTLRCSPRSGDLSVYWYQQSLDQGLQFLIQYYNGEERAKGNILERFSAQQFPDLHSELNLSSLELGDSALYFCASSPRGLQETQYFGPGTRLLVL.

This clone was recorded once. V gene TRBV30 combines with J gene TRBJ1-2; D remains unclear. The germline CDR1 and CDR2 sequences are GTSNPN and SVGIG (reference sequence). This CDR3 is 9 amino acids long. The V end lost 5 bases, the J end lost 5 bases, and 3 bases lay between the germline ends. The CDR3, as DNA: TGTGCCTGGGGGTATGGCTACACCTTC. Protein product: CAWGYGYTF. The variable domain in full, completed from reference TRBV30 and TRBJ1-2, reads SQTIHQWPATLVQPVGSPLSLECTVEGTSNPNLYWYRQAAGRGLQLLFYSVGIGQISSEVPQNLSASRPQDRQFILSSKKLLLSDSGFYLCAWGYGYTFGSGTRLTVV.

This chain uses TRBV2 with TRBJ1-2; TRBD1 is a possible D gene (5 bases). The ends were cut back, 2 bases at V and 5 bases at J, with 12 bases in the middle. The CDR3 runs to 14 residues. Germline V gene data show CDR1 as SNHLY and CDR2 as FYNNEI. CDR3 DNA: TGTGCCAGCAGTGAATCGACAGTCTCATATGGCTACACCTTC. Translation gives CASSESTVSYGYTF.

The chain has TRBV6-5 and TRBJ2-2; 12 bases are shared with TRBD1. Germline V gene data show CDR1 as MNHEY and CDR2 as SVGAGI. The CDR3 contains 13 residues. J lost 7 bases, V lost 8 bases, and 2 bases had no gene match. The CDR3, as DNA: TGTGCCAGCGGGACAGGGGGCGGCGGGGAGCTGTTTTTT. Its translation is CASGTGGGGELFF.

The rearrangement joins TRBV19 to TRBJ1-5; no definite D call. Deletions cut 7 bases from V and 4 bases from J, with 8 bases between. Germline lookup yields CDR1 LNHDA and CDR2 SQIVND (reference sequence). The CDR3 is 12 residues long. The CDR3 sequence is CASKNGNQPQHF. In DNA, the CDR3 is TGTGCCAGTAAGAACGGGAATCAGCCCCAGCATTTT.

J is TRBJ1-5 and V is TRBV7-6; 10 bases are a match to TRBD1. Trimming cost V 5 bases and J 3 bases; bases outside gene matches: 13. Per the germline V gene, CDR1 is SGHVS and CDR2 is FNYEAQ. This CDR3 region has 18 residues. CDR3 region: CASSANGDRGRFNQPQHF. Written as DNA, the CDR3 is TGTGCCAGCAGCGCGAACGGGGACAGGGGAAGGTTCAATCAGCCCCAGCATTTT.

This CDR3 is CASSVAGTNYGYTF. CDR3 DNA: TGTGCCAGTAGTGTCGCAGGGACTAACTATGGCTACACCTTC. The J gene is TRBJ1-2, the V gene TRBV19; D is possibly TRBD1 (5 bases). Deletions cut 5 bases from V and 0 bases from J, with 10 bases between. The CDR3 loop spans 14 amino acids. Per the germline V gene, CDR1 is LNHDA and CDR2 is SQIVND (reference sequence). Full variable domain (remainder filled in from reference TRBV19 and TRBJ1-2): DGGITQSPKYLFRKEGQNVTLSCEQNLNHDAMYWYRQDPGQGLRLIYYSQIVNDFQKGDIAEGYSVSREKKESFPLTVTSAQKNPTAFYLCASSVAGTNYGYTFGSGTRLTVV.

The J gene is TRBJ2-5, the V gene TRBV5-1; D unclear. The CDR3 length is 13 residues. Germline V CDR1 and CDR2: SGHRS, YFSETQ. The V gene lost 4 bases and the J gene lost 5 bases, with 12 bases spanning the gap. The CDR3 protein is CASSTDMAETQYF. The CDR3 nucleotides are TGCGCCAGCAGCACTGACATGGCGGAGACCCAGTACTTC.

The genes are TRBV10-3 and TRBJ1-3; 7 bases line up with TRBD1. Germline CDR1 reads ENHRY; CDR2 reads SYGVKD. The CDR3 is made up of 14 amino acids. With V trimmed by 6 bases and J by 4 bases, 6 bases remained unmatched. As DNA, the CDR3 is TGTGCCATCAGCGCAGGGGGAGCGGGAAACACCATATATTTT. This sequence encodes CAISAGGAGNTIYF.

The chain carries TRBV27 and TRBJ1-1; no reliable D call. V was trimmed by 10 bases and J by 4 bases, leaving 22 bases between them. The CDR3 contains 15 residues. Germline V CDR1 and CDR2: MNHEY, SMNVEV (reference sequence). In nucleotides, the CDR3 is TGTGCCACCCTTACTAGAATAGGGAGGGCCACTGAAGCTTTCTTT. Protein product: CATLTRIGRATEAFF.

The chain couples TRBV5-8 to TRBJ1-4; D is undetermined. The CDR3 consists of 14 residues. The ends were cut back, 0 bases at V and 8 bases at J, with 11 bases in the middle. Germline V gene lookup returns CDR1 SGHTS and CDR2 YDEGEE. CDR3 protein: CASSLATGGEKLFF. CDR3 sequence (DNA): TGTGCCAGCAGCTTGGCCACCGGCGGGGAAAAACTGTTTTTT. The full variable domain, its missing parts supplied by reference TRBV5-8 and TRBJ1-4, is EAGVTQSPTHLIKTRGQQATLRCSPISGHTSVYWYQQALGLGLQFLLWYDEGEERNRGNFPPRFSGRQFPNYSSELNVNALELEDSALYLCASSLATGGEKLFFGSGTQLSVL.

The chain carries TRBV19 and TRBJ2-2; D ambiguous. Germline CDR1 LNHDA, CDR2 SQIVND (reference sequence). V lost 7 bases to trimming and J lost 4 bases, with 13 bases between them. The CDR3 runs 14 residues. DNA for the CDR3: TGTGCCAGTAAGGACCTTTTATTCACCGGGGAGCTGTTTTTT. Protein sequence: CASKDLLFTGELFF.

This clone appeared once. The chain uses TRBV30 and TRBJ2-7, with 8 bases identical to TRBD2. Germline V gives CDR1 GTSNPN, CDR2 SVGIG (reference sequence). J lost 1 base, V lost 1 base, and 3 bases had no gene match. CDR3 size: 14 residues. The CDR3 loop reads CAWSGRGGSYEQYF. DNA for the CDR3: TGTGCCTGGAGTGGTCGGGGGGGTTCCTACGAGCAGTACTTC.

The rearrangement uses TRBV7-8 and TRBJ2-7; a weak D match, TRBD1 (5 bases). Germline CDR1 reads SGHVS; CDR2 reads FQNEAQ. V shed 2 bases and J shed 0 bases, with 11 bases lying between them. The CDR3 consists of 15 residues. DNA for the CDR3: TGTGCCAGCAGCTTAAGCCAGGGAAGCTCCTACGAGCAGTACTTC. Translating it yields CASSLSQGSSYEQYF.

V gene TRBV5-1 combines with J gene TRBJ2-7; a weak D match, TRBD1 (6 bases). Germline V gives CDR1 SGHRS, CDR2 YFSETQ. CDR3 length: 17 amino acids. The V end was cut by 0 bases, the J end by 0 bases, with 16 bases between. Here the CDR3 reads CASSLANTGLLSYEQYF. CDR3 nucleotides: TGCGCCAGCAGCTTGGCGAACACAGGGTTGCTCTCCTACGAGCAGTACTTC.

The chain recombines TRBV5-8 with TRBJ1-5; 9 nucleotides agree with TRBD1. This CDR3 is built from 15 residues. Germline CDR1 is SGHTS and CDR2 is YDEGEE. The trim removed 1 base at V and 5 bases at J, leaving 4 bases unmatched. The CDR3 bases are TGTGCCAGCAGCTTGCCGGGACAGGGCTATCAGCCCCAGCATTTT. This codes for CASSLPGQGYQPQHF.

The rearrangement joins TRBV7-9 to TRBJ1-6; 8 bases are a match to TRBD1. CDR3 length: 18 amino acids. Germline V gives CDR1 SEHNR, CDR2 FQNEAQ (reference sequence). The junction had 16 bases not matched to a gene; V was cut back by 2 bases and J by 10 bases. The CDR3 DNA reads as TGTGCCAGCAGCTTAAATACCGGACAGGGCCGCTTCCGGTCACCCCTCCACTTT. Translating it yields CASSLNTGQGRFRSPLHF.

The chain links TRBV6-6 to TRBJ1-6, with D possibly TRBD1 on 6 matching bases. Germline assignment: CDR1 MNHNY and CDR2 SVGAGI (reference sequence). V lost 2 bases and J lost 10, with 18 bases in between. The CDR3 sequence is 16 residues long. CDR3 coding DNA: TGTGCCAGCAGTTACGAACGTCCAGGGGTGGAATCACCCCTCCACTTT. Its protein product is CASSYERPGVESPLHF.

CDR3 in DNA: TGCGCCAGCAGCGCCTCCGTCGGGGCAGGACTCCTCTCGGATACGCAGTATTTT. Translating gives CASSASVGAGLLSDTQYF. The chain joins TRBV5-1 to TRBJ2-3; D is tentatively TRBD1 or TRBD2 (5 bases each). This CDR3 region has 18 residues. Germline V lookup: CDR1 SGHRS, CDR2 YFSETQ. V was trimmed by 4 bases and J by 6 bases, leaving 27 bases between them.

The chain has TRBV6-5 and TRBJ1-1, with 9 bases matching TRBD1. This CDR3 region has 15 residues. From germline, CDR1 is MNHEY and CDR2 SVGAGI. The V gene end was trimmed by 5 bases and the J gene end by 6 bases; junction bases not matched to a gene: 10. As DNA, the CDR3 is TGTGCCAGCAGTCCACGGACAGGGGTTGACTCTGAAGCTTTCTTT. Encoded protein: CASSPRTGVDSEAFF.

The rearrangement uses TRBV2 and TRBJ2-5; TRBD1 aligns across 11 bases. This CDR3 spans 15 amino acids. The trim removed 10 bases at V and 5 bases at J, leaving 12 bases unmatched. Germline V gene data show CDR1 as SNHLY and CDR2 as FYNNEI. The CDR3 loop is CATQRDRGKVETQYF. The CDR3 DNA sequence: TGTGCCACGCAACGGGACAGGGGGAAAGTGGAGACCCAGTACTTC.

CDR3 loop: CASSLVWLGQGTETQYF. CDR3 DNA sequence: TGTGCCAGCAGCTTGGTTTGGCTGGGACAGGGAACAGAGACCCAGTACTTC. The chain recombines TRBV5-6 with TRBJ2-5, with 9 bases that match TRBD1. The J segment lost 4 bases and the V segment lost 0 bases, leaving 10 bases of the junction unmatched. The CDR3 has 17 amino acids. The germline V gene encodes CDR1 SGHDT and CDR2 YYEEEE.

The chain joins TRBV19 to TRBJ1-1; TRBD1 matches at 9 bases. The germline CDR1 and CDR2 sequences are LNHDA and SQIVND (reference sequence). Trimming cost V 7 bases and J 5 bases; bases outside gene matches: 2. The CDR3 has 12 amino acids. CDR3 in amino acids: CASNGQGTEAFF. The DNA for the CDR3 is TGTGCCAGTAACGGACAGGGGACTGAAGCTTTCTTT.

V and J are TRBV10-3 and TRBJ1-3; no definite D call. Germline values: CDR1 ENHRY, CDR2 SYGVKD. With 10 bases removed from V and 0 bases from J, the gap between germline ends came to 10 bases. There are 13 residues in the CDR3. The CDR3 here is CATTASSGNTIYF. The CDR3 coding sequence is TGTGCCACCACGGCGAGCTCTGGAAACACCATATATTTT.

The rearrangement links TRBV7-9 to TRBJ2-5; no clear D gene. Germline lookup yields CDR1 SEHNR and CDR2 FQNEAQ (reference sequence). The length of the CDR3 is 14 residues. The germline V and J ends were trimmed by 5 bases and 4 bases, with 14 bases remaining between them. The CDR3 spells CASSLPGRIETQYF. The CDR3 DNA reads TGTGCCAGCAGCCTCCCAGGTAGAATAGAGACCCAGTACTTC.

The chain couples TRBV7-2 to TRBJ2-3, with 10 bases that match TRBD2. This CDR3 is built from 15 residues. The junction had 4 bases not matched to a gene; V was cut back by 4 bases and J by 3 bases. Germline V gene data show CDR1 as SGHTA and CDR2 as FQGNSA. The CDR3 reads CASSSSGSGTDTQYF. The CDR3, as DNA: TGTGCCAGCAGCTCTAGCGGGAGCGGAACAGATACGCAGTATTTT.

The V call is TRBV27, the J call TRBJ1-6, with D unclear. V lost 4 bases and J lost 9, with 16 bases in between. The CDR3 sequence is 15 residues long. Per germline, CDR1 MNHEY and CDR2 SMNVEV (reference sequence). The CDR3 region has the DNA TGTGCCAGCAGTTACGTGGTGATGGGCAGTTCACCCCTCCACTTT. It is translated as CASSYVVMGSSPLHF.

The CDR3 reads CASSAARLAGSTDTQYF. CDR3 bases: TGTGCCAGCAGCGCCGCACGTCTAGCGGGGAGCACAGATACGCAGTATTTT. V gene TRBV9 combines with J gene TRBJ2-3; TRBD2 matches 9 bases. Germline trimming cut 3 bases from V and 0 bases from J; bases unmatched to any gene: 8. The CDR3 totals 17 residues. The germline V gene encodes CDR1 SGDLS and CDR2 YYNGEE.